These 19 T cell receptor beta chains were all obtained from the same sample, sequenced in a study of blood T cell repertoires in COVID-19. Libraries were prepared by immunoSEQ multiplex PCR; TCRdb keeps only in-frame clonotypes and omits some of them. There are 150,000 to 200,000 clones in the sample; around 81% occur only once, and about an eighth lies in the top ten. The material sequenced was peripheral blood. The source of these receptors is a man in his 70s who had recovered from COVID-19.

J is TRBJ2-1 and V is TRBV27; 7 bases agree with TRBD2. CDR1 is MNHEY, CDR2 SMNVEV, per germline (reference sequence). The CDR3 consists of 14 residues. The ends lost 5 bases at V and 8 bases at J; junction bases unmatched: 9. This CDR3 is CASSPLQAGDEQFF. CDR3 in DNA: TGTGCCAGCAGTCCGCTCCAGGCGGGAGATGAGCAGTTCTTC.

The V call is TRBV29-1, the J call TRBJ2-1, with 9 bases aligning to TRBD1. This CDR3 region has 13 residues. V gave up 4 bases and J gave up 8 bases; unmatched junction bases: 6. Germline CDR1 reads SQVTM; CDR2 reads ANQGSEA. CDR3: CSVGGGQGHEQFF. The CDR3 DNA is TGCAGCGTTGGGGGGGGACAGGGCCATGAGCAGTTCTTC.

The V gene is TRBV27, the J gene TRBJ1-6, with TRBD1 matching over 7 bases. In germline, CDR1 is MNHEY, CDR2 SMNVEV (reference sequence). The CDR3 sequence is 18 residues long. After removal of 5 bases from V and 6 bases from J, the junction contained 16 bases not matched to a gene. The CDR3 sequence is CASSASGTVGGANSPLHF. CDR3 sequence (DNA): TGTGCCAGCAGTGCCTCCGGGACAGTCGGCGGTGCTAATTCACCCCTCCACTTT.

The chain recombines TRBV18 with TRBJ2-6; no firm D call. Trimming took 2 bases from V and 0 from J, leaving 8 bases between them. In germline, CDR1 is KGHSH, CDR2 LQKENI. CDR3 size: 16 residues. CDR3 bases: TGTGCCAGCTCACCAGAGGTTGTCTCTGGGGCCAACGTCCTGACTTTC. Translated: CASSPEVVSGANVLTF.

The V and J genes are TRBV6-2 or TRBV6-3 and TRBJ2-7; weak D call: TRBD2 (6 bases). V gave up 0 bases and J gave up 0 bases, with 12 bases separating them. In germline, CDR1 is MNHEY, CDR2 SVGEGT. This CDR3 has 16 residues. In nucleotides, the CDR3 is TGTGCCAGCAGTTACTCGGCCCGGGAGCACTCCTACGAGCAGTACTTC. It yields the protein CASSYSAREHSYEQYF.

The CDR3: CASSHGARETEAFF. Written as DNA, the CDR3 is TGCGCCAGCAGCCATGGGGCCAGAGAAACTGAAGCTTTCTTT. The genes are TRBV4-1 and TRBJ1-1; D might be TRBD1 (5 bases). V dropped 3 bases and J dropped 5 bases, with 13 bases sitting between them. This CDR3 spans 14 amino acids. The germline CDR1 and CDR2 sequences are MGHRA and YSYEKL.

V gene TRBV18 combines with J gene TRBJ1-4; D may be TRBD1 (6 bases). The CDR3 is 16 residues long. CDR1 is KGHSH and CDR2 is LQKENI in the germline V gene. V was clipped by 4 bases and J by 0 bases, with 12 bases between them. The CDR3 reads CASSRGQEATNEKLFF. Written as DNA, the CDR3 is TGTGCCAGCTCACGGGGACAAGAAGCAACTAATGAAAAACTGTTTTTT.

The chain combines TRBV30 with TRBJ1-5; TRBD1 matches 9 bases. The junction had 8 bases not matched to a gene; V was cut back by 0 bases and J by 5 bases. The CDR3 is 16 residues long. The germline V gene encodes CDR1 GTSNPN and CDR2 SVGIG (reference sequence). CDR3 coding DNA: TGTGCCTGGAGTGTAGGTGAGGGGACAGGGCATCAGCCCCAGCATTTT. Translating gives CAWSVGEGTGHQPQHF.

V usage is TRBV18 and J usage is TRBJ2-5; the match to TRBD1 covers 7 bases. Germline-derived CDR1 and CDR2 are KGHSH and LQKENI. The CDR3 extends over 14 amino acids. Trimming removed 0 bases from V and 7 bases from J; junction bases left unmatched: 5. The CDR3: CASSPPGQPGTQYF. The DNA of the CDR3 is TGTGCCAGCTCACCACCGGGACAGCCGGGGACCCAGTACTTC. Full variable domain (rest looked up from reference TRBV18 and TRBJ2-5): NAGVMQNPRHLVRRRGQEARLRCSPMKGHSHVYWYRQLPEEGLKFMVYLQKENIIDESGMPKERFSAEFPKEGPSILRIQQVVRGDSAAYFCASSPPGQPGTQYFGPGTRLLVL.

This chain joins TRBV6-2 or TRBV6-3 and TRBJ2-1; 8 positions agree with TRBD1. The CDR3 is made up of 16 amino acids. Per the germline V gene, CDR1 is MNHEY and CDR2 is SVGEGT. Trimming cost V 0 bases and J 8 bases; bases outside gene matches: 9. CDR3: CASSYSGQGASDEQFF. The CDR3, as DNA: TGTGCCAGCAGTTACTCCGGGCAGGGGGCAAGCGATGAGCAGTTCTTC.

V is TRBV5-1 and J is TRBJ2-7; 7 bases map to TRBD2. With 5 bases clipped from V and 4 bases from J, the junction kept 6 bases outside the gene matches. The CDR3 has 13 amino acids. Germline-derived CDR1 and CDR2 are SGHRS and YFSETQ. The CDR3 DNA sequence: TGCGCCAGCAGAGTCACTAGCGAATACGAGCAGTACTTC. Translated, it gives CASRVTSEYEQYF.

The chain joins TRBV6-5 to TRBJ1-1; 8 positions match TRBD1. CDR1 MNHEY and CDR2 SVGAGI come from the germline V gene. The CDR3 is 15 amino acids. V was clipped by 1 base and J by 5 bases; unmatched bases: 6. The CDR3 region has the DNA TGTGCCAGCAGTTACTGGACAGGGAAGGGGACTGAAGCTTTCTTT. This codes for CASSYWTGKGTEAFF.

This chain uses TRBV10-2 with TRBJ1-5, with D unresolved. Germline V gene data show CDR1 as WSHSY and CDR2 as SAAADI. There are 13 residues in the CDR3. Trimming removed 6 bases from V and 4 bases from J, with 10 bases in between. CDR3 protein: CASSVRENQPQHF. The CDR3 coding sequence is TGCGCCAGCAGCGTTAGGGAGAATCAGCCCCAGCATTTT.

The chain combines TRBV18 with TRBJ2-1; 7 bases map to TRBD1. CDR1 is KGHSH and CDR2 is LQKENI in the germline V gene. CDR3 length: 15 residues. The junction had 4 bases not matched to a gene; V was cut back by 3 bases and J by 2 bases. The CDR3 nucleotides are TGTGCCAGCTCACCGGACAGGATAACCTACAATGAGCAGTTCTTC. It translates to CASSPDRITYNEQFF.

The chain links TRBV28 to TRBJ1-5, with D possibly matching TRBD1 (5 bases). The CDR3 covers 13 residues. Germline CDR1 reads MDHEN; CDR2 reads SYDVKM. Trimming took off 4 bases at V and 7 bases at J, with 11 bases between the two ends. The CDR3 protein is CASSSSGIQPQHF. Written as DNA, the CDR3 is TGTGCCAGCAGTTCCTCAGGGATCCAGCCCCAGCATTTT.

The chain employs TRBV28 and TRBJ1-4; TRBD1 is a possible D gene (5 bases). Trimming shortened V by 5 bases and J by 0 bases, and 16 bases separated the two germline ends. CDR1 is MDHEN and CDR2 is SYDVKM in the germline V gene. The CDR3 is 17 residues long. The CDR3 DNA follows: TGTGCCAGCAGTCCACCGACAGCCGTTGCAACTAATGAAAAACTGTTTTTT. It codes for CASSPPTAVATNEKLFF.

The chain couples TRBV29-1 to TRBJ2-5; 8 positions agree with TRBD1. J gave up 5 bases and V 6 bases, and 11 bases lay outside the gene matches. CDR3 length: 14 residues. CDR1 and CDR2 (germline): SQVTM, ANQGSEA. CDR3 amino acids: CSVPNSGGGETQYF. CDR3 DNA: TGCAGCGTCCCAAACTCAGGGGGCGGCGAGACCCAGTACTTC.

CDR3 sequence: CASKADNEQFF. The CDR3 DNA sequence: TGTGCCAGCAAGGCGGACAATGAGCAGTTCTTC. The J gene is TRBJ2-1, the V gene TRBV5-8; D not certain. V gave up 6 bases and J gave up 5 bases, with 6 bases separating them. There are 11 residues in the CDR3. Germline CDR1 is SGHTS and CDR2 is YDEGEE.

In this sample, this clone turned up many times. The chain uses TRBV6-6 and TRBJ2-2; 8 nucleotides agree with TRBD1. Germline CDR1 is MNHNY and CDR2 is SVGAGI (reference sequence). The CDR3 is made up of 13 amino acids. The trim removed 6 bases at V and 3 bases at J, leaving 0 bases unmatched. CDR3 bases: TGTGCCAGCAGGGGACAGGACACCGGGGAGCTGTTTTTT. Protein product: CASRGQDTGELFF.